This T cell receptor beta chain stems from a study of cytomegalovirus exposure and HLA in healthy donors. Whole-study findings and limits: TRBV6-2, TRBV6-3 and some other V segments were excluded as indistinguishable. A few CMV-associated chains proved CMV antigen-specific in vitro. The authors later found TCR association rates varying by HLA locus, with DRB1 most and HLA-C fewest.

This PCR relied on a set of 60 Vbeta primers and 13 Jbeta primers. The protocol was immunoSEQ multiplex PCR, while the TCRdb copy is restricted to in-frame clones and leaves out a portion. The table has approximately 90,000 clones, approximately 77% seen once. Germline V lookup: CDR1 SSHAT, CDR2 FNYEAQ (reference sequence). This CDR3 spans 13 amino acids. About this clone: Its antigen remains unidentified. The junction does not match germline at one end; this may be a read error.

The clonotype originates from a man aged 25 to 40 in good health and CMV-seronegative. The chain carries TRBV7-7 and TRBJ2-5; D is unresolved. Source material: PBMCs. DNA for the CDR3: TGTGCTAGCAGCCAGGTACCTCAAGAGACCCAGTACTTC. Residues: CASSQVPQETQYF.